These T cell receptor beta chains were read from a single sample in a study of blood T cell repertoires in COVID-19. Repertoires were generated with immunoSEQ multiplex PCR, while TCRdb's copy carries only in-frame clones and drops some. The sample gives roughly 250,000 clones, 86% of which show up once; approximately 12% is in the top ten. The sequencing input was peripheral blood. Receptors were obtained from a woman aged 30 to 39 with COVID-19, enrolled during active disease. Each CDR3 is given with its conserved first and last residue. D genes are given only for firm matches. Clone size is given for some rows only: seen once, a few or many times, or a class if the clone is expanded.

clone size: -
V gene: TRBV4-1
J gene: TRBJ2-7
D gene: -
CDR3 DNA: TGCGCCAGCAGCCAAGGGGCTTTATCTACACTCACCTACGAGCAGTACTTC
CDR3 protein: CASSQGALSTLTYEQYF

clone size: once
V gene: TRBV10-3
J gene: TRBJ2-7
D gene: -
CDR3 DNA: TGTGCCATCAGTGAAATGGGAGAATCCAACTACGAGCAGTACTTC
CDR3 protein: CAISEMGESNYEQYF

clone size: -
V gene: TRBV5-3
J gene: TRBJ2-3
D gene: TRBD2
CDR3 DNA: TGTGCCAGAAGCGGGCGGGGGAACACAGATACGCAGTATTTT
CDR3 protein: CARSGRGNTDTQYF

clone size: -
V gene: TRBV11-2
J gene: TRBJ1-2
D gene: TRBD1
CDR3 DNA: TGTGCCAGCAGCTTATACAGACAGGGTGGCTACACCTTC
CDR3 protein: CASSLYRQGGYTF

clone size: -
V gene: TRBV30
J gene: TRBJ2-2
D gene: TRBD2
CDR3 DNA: TGTGCCTGTGGCAGAGGCAGCGGGAGGACCGGGGAGCTGTTTTTT
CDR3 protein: CACGRGSGRTGELFF

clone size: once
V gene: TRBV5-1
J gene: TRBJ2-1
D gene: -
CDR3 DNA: TGCGCCAGCAGGGAAGGCGGCAATGAGCAGTTCTTC
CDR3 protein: CASREGGNEQFF

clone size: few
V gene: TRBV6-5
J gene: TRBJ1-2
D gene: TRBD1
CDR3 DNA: TGTGCCAGCGGATTCCCAGGGGGCGCCTATGGCTACACCTTC
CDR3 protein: CASGFPGGAYGYTF

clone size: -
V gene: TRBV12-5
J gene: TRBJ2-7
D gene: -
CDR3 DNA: TGTGCTAGTGGTTTGGGGCCGGGACTTTACTACGAGCAGTACTTC
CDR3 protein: CASGLGPGLYYEQYF

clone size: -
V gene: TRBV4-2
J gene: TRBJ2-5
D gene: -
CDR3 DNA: TGTGCCAGCAGCCCAACCAGGGCCGGGGGATCGCCAGAGACCCAGTACTTC
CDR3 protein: CASSPTRAGGSPETQYF

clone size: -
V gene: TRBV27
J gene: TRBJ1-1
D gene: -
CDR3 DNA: TGTGCCAGCAGTTTATCGAGGGTCTCTGAAGCTTTCTTT
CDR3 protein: CASSLSRVSEAFF

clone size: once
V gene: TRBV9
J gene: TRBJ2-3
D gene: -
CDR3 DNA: TGTGCCAGCAGCGTTCTGGGGGGGGCCACAGATACGCAGTATTTT
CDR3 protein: CASSVLGGATDTQYF

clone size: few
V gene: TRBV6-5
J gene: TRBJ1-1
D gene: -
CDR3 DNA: TGTGCCAGCAGTTACTCCTGGGGGGGAATGAACACTGAAGCTTTCTTT
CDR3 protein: CASSYSWGGMNTEAFF

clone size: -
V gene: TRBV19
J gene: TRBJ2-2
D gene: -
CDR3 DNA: TGTGCCAGTAGTATCGACAGGTTGCAAACCGGGGAGCTGTTTTTT
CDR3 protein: CASSIDRLQTGELFF

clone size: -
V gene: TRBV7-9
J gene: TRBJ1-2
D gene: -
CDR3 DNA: TGTGCCAGCAGCTTTGGGGAAGAGGGTGGCTACACCTTC
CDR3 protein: CASSFGEEGGYTF

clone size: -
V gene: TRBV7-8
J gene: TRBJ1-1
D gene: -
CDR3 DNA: TGTGCCAGCAGCGCCCGCAGGGGTGGGACTGAAGCTTTCTTT
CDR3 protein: CASSARRGGTEAFF

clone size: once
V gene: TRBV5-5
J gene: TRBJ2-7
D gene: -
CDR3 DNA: TGTGCCAGCAGCCACGGGGAAAAGGAGTACGAGCAGTACTTC
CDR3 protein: CASSHGEKEYEQYF

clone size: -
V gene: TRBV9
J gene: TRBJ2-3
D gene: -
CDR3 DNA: TGTGCCAGCAGCCCAGACGGGCGGGCGGGCACAGATACGCAGTATTTT
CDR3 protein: CASSPDGRAGTDTQYF

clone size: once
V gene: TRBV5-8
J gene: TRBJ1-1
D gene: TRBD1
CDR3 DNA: TGTGCCAGCAGCCACGGGACAGGGGGCTCAAATCTGGGAACTGAAGCTTTCTTT
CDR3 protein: CASSHGTGGSNLGTEAFF

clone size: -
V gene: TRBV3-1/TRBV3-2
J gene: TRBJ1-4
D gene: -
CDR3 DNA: TGTGCCAGCAGCCAAGATTTGGCAGGGAACAATGAAAAACTGTTTTTT
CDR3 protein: CASSQDLAGNNEKLFF

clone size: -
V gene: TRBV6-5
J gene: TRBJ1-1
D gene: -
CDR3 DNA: TGTGCCAGCAGTTACTTCTCCAGAACCTCTGAAGCTTTCTTT
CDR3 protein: CASSYFSRTSEAFF

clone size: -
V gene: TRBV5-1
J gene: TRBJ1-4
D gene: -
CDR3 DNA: TGCGCCAGCAGCTTCTCGACAGGCCTGGAGGAAAAACTGTTTTTT
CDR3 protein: CASSFSTGLEEKLFF

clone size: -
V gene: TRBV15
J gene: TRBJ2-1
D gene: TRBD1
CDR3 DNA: TGTGCCACCAGCAGAGCCGGGACAGGGGGTGTTGAGCAGTTCTTC
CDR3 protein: CATSRAGTGGVEQFF

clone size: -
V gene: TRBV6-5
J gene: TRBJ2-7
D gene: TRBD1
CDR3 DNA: TGTGCCAGCAGTTACGACAGGGCTCGGGAGCAGTACTTC
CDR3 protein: CASSYDRAREQYF

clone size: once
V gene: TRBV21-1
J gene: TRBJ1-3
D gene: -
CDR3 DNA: TGTGCCAGCAGCGGAAGCAGGAAAGACTCTGGAAACACCATATATTTT
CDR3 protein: CASSGSRKDSGNTIYF

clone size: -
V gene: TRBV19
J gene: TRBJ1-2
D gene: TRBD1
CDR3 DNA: TGTGCCAGTAGTCATGACAGGGGGAATGGCTACACCTTC
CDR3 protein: CASSHDRGNGYTF

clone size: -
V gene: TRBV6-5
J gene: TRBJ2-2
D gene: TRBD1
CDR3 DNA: TGTGCCAGCACTGGACAGGGTCCGACCGGGGAGCTGTTTTTT
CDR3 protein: CASTGQGPTGELFF

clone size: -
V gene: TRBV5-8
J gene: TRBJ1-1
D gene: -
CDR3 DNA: TGTGCCAGCAGCTTGAGGCTCAGCGCTACTGAAGCTTTCTTT
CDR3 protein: CASSLRLSATEAFF

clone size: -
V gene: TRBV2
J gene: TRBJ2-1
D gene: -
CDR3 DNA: TGTGCCAGCAACCAGGAGGGGGCATCCTACAATGAGCAGTTCTTC
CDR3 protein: CASNQEGASYNEQFF

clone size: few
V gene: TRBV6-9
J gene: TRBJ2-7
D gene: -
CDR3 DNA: TGTGCCCCAGCCACGGACAGAGCCTACGAGCAGTACTTC
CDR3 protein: CAPATDRAYEQYF

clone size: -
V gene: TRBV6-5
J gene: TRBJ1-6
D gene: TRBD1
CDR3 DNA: TGTGCCAGCAGTTACGGGACAGGGATTGAATCACCCCTCCACTTT
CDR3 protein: CASSYGTGIESPLHF

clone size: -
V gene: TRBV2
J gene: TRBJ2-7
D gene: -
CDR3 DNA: TGTGCCAGCAGTGACCCAGGGGTCCACGAGCAGTACTTC
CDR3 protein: CASSDPGVHEQYF

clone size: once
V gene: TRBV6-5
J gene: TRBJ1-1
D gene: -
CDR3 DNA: TGTGCCAGCAAAGAGGAGGGGATCCCTCACACTGAAGCTTTCTTT
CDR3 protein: CASKEEGIPHTEAFF

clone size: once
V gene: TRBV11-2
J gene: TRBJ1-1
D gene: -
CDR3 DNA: TGTGCCAGCAGCCCGGCCCCGGGGGGCACTGAAGCTTTCTTT
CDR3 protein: CASSPAPGGTEAFF

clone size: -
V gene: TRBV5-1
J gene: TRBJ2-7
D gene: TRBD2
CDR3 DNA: TGCGCCAGCAGCTTCGGGGGGGACGAGCAGTACTTC
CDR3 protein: CASSFGGDEQYF

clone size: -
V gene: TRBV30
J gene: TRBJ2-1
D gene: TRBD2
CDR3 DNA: TGTGCCTGGAGTAATTTGGGGACTAGCGGGGGAGCCTACAATGAGCAGTTCTTC
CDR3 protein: CAWSNLGTSGGAYNEQFF

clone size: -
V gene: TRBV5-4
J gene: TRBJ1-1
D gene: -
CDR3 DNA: TGTGCCAGCAGCTTGGTCATATTCGGGGGGGAGGACACTGAAGCTTTCTTT
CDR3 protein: CASSLVIFGGEDTEAFF

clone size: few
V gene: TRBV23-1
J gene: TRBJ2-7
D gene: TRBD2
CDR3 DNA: TGCGCCAGCAGTAGTATCGAGCGGGGCTCCTACGAGCAGTACTTC
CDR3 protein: CASSSIERGSYEQYF

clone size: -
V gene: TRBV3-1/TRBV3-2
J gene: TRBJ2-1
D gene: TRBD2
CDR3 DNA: TGTGCCAGCAGCCAAGACGGATTGGTAGCGGGGGGGCGGGAGCAGTTCTTC
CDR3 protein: CASSQDGLVAGGREQFF

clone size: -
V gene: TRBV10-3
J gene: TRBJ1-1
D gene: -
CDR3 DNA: TGTGCCATCAGTGAGTCGAGGCTCACTGAAGCTTTCTTT
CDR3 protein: CAISESRLTEAFF

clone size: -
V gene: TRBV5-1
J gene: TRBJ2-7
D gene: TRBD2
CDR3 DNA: TGCGCCAGCAGCTTGTTCCTAGCGGGGGCGGACGAGCAGTACTTC
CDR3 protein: CASSLFLAGADEQYF

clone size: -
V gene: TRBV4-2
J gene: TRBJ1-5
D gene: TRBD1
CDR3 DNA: TGTGCCAGCAGCTTTGACAGGGGGGCTAATCAGCCCCAGCATTTT
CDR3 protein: CASSFDRGANQPQHF

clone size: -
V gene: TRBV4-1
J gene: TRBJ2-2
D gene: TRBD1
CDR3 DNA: TGCGCCAGCAGCCCCGCAGGGGGCTTCGCGGGCACCGGGGAGCTGTTTTTT
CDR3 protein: CASSPAGGFAGTGELFF

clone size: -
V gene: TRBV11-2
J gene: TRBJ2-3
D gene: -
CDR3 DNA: TGTGCCAGCAGCCCTTGGACACCCACAGATACGCAGTATTTT
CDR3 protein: CASSPWTPTDTQYF

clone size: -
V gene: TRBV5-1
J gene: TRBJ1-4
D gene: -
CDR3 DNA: TGCGCCAGCAGCTGGGCGGACAGAACTAATGAAAAACTGTTTTTT
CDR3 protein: CASSWADRTNEKLFF

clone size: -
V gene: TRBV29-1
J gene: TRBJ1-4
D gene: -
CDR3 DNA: TGCAGCGTTCCCGTTAATGAAAAACTGTTTTTT
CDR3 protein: CSVPVNEKLFF

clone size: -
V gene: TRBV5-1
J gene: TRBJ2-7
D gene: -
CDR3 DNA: TGCGCCAGCAGCTTGGCCGGGACATTGTCCTACGAGCAGTACTTC
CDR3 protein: CASSLAGTLSYEQYF

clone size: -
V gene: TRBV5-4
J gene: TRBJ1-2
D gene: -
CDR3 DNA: TGTGCCAGCAGCTTGTTGACAGGCCCGGCTGGCTACACCTTC
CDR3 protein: CASSLLTGPAGYTF

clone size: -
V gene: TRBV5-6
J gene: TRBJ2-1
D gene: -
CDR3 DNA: TGTGCCAGCAGCCTGCTCGACAACTACAATGAGCAGTTCTTC
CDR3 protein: CASSLLDNYNEQFF

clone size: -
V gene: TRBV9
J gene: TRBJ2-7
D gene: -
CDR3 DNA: TGTGCCAGCAGCCCACGTCGGGGAACCTACGAGCAGTACTTC
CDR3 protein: CASSPRRGTYEQYF